This T cell receptor beta chain was recorded in a study of blood T cell repertoires in COVID-19. The table came from immunoSEQ multiplex PCR; TCRdb's copy has only in-frame clones and leaves some out. The sample has some 260,000 clones; about 90% are singletons. Germline values: CDR1 SGHTA, CDR2 FQGNSA. This CDR3 is 14 amino acids long. V was shortened by 11 bases and J by 4 bases, with 17 bases between the two germline ends. The sequenced sample was peripheral blood. The receptor comes from a woman aged 65 to 85 with COVID-19, enrolled during active disease. The chain links TRBV7-2 to TRBJ1-4; D is possibly TRBD1 (6 bases). CDR3 loop: CASKGGAGNEKLFF. In DNA, the CDR3 is TGTGCCTCAAAGGGGGGGGCAGGTAATGAAAAACTGTTTTTT.